This TCR beta chain was retrieved from a study of blood T cell repertoires in COVID-19. In the study overall: Samples of COVID-19 (acute and convalescent) were obtained from the United States, Italy and Spain. Sources were T cells, B-cell-depleted T cells, or PBMCs; the material itself was cDNA or gDNA.

The germline gives CDR1 SGHRS, CDR2 YFSETQ. The CDR3 is 13 residues long. V dropped 0 bases and J dropped 4 bases, with 7 bases sitting between them. In the source study's methods: Estimation of nucleated cell counts was performed using reference gene primer amplification. Some clones are missing from TCRdb's copy, which holds only in-frame ones; the method was immunoSEQ multiplex PCR. D and trimming come from the DNA, and the V and J calls and clone size come from that table. The sample carries 83,000 or so clones, approximately 77% recorded once. This receptor was identified in a woman over 75 with acute or convalescent COVID-19. V and J are TRBV5-1 and TRBJ2-5; D unresolved. What was sequenced was peripheral blood. The CDR3 region has the DNA TGCGCCAGCAGCTTGGGGGCAGGAGAGACCCAGTACTTC. As protein: CASSLGAGETQYF.